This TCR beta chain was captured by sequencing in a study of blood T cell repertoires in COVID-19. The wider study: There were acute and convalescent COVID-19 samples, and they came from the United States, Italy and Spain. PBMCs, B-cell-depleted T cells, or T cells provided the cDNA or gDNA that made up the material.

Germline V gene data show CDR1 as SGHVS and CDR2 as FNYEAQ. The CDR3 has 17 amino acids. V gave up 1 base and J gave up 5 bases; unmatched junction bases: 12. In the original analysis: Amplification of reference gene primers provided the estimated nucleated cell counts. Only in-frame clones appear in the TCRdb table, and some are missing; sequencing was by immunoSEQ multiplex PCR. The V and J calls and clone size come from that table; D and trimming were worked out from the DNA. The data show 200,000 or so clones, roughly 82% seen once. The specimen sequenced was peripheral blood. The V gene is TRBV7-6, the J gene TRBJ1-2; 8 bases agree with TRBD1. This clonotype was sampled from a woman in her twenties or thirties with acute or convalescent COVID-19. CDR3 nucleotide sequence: TGTGCCAGCAGCTTAGGAACTATTGGACAGGGTAGGTATGGCTACACCTTC. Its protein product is CASSLGTIGQGRYGYTF.